This TCR beta chain was found in a study of blood T cell repertoires in COVID-19 (dated by TCRdb to the early 2020s). Notes on the research overall: Samples covering the acute and convalescent phases of COVID-19 were provided by collaborators in the United States, Italy and Spain. The material from the prospective study consisted of cDNA or gDNA derived from T cells, B-cell-depleted T cells, or PBMCs. The dataset comprised deeply sampled blood TCRbeta repertoires from subjects exposed to, actively infected with, or recovered from COVID-19. A freely available public database, intended as a resource for researchers studying the immune response to SARS-CoV-2, is where the repertoires were released. Samples were obtained from the ongoing ImmuneRACE study (first 160 participants) and from roughly 1,300 subjects provided by 6 global collaborators. The sample metadata nearly always contained a de-identified subject ID, COVID-19 status, age in years and sex. Where available, HLA class I and class II types were obtained from metadata supplied by the sample provider rather than from assay-based typing.

The study at large found these results: Clinical and demographic metadata were provided uncurated, with the amount varying by source and participant.

Inclusive of the bounding cysteine and phenylalanine, the CDR3 is 14 residues long. Only CDR3 DNA remains: 42 bases, in frame from the first base. V was cut back by 2 bases and J by 5 bases, leaving a gap of 10 bases between them. Sequences SGHDT (CDR1) and YYEEEE (CDR2) are obtained from the germline V gene. Comment on this clone: Its cognate antigen has yet to be identified. Base qualities are not provided; no much larger clone lies one nucleotide away.

TCRbeta CDR3 regions were amplified from genomic DNA using the immunoSEQ Assay, a bias-controlled multiplex PCR. On the authors' methods: The number of nucleated cells in each sample was estimated from the amplification of reference gene primers within the assay. Sequence reads were collapsed and filtered to measure the absolute abundance of every unique TCRbeta CDR3 rearrangement. For each sample, productive Simpson clonality was calculated as the square root of Simpson's diversity index over productive rearrangements. The table comes from immuneACCESS by way of TCRdb, which keeps in-frame sequences with V and J called. Part of the clones is missing from these tables; in studies checked, under half for an unresolved V gene and the rest for unknown reasons. V, J and clone size are taken as reported in that table, and D and trimming were inferred from the DNA itself. Present in this sample are 250,000 to 350,000 clones, just under 90% of which were seen just once. 2.5% to 3.5% of the sample rests with the top ten.

In the prospective study, participants were about 18 to 100 years old, resided in fewer than 25 geographic areas of the United States, and were enrolled through a virtual design. To assign participants to cohorts, the prospective study relied on clinical history that participants themselves reported in a screening survey and a study questionnaire. Exposed participants had been in contact, within 2 weeks of entering the study, with a person who had a PCR-confirmed or clinician-diagnosed case of COVID-19. Mobile phlebotomists in the prospective study collected whole blood, serum and a nasopharyngeal or oropharyngeal swab from every participant. Participants in the prospective study had the option to provide additional blood draws and questionnaires over a roughly 2-month period. Before DNA extraction, prospective study blood samples were shipped either frozen or at room temperature.

Sequences were obtained from PBMCs or T cells enriched from blood (not recorded which). This chain is built from TRBV5-6 and TRBJ2-2; tentative D gene TRBD1, with 6 bases matching. The receptor comes from a woman aged 45-59 years who had been exposed to COVID-19. The sequence in DNA is TGTGCCAGCAGCTTCCAGGGGAAGACCGGGGAGCTGTTTTTT. Translation gives CASSFQGKTGELFF.